Listed here are 29 T cell receptor beta chains from one sample, sequenced in a study of spatial heterogeneity in lung cancer (dated by TCRdb to 2018 to 2020). The time point label of this sample denotes: sample taken at primary tumor resection. For TCR sequencing, whole RNA was extracted from tumor and nontumor lung tissue, or from cryopreserved PBMC samples, and no cell sorting was done. The library was built by means of 5' RACE. The data were produced on a NextSeq 500. TCRdb passed the public sequencing reads through fastp at Q25 and MiXCR, retaining productive beta sequences. Each CDR3 protein appears once, grouped with its most common genes and DNA. The sample table holds 6,500 or so distinct CDR3 sequences, of which approximately 6.8% were seen once. The ten most abundant clones make up roughly 80% of the sample. The material was PBMCs, obtained at surgery. The receptors stem from a male donor with early-stage non-small cell lung cancer.

This clonotype was detected ten times or more. In a library made to pick up alpha chains, this beta chain is a stray read with a size that means little. The V and J genes are TRBV27 and TRBJ2-3; D is uncertain. This CDR3 is built from 15 residues. Germline lookup yields CDR1 MNHEY and CDR2 SMNVEV (reference sequence). V was shortened by 4 bases and J by 0 bases, with 11 bases between the two germline ends. CDR3 residues: CASSSPTESTDTQYF. The CDR3 DNA sequence: TGTGCCAGCAGTTCCCCCACGGAGAGCACAGATACGCAGTATTTT.

This clonotype was seen at least ten times. This beta chain represents an off-target read in a library built for alpha chains; its size is of limited meaning. The V gene is TRBV23-1, the J gene TRBJ2-2, with 8 nucleotides matching TRBD1. TRBV23-1 is flagged as an ORF with uncertain function. V lost 0 bases, J lost 6 bases, and 12 bases stayed unmatched. This CDR3 has 18 amino acids. CDR3 nucleotides: TGCGCCAGCAGTCAATCCGTGAAGACAGGGGAGGTTTCCGGGGAGCTGTTTTTT. Its translation is CASSQSVKTGEVSGELFF.

Details on this clonotype: This beta chain was picked up by a library intended for alpha chains and is off target, so its count carries little meaning. J is TRBJ1-5 and V is TRBV19, with 8 bases aligning to TRBD1. Germline V gene lookup returns CDR1 LNHDA and CDR2 SQIVND (reference sequence). V dropped 4 bases and J dropped 11; count of bases not matched to a gene: 13. The CDR3 has 15 residues. The CDR3 DNA reads TGTGCCAGTAGTAGCAACTCACCAGGGGGCGAGGCCCAGCATTTT. This codes for CASSSNSPGGEAQHF.

This clonotype was detected many times. This beta chain is off target for a library built for alpha chains, so its abundance means little. This chain uses TRBV12-3 or TRBV12-4 with TRBJ1-1; D is possibly TRBD1 (6 bases). The V end was cut by 6 bases, the J end by 6 bases, with 17 bases between. This CDR3 spans 14 amino acids. CDR3 protein: CASRSTGSRAEAFF. The CDR3, as DNA: TGTGCCAGCAGATCAACAGGGTCACGGGCTGAAGCTTTCTTT.

The table lists this clonotype with many counts. This beta chain came through as a stray read in a library set up for alpha chains, and its size says little. V gene TRBV5-1 combines with J gene TRBJ2-5; the D gene is possibly TRBD2 (7 bases). There are 15 residues in the CDR3. Deletions cut 0 bases from V and 5 bases from J, with 14 bases between. Germline V CDR1 and CDR2: SGHRS, YFSETQ. CDR3 bases: TGCGCCAGCAGCTTGGCGGGGGGCGACCGGGAGACCCAGTACTTC. This codes for CASSLAGGDRETQYF.

This clonotype was counted ten times or more. A library prepared for alpha chains yielded this beta chain as an off-target read; its size is of little meaning. This chain uses TRBV7-6 with TRBJ1-6; no clear D gene. Germline CDR1 reads SGHVS; CDR2 reads FNYEAQ. The CDR3 runs 16 residues. The ends were cut back, 2 bases at V and 5 bases at J, with 13 bases in the middle. CDR3 amino acids: CASSLSRRENNSPLHF. CDR3 bases: TGTGCCAGCAGCTTATCCCGCCGGGAAAATAATTCACCCCTCCACTTT.

This clonotype was seen many times. This beta chain is off target for a library built for alpha chains, so its abundance means little. The chain combines TRBV27 with TRBJ1-6; D gene ambiguous. Germline CDR1 MNHEY, CDR2 SMNVEV (reference sequence). This CDR3 comprises 13 residues. Between the trimmed V and J ends, which lost 8 bases and 7 bases, there was a span of 12 bases. The chain's CDR3 is CASRLIWNSPLHF. The CDR3 DNA reads as TGTGCCAGCCGGCTTATTTGGAATTCACCCCTCCACTTT.

This clonotype was recorded at least ten times. Little can be read into the size of this beta chain, an off-target read in a library designed for alpha chains. The rearrangement links TRBV20-1 to TRBJ2-2; D not certain. The CDR3 has 14 residues. The germline V and J ends were trimmed by 6 bases and 6 bases, with 17 bases remaining between them. The germline gives CDR1 DFQATT, CDR2 SNEGSKA (reference sequence). Here the CDR3 DNA reads TGCAGTGCCATCCGAGACTCCTTTGCCGGGGAGCTGTTTTTT. It is translated as CSAIRDSFAGELFF.

This clonotype was observed many times. In a library made to pick up alpha chains, this beta chain is a stray read with a size that means little. The chain links TRBV9 to TRBJ2-5; no clear D gene. CDR3 size: 13 residues. Germline CDR1 is SGDLS and CDR2 is YYNGEE. V was shortened by 3 bases and J by 3 bases, with 9 bases between the two germline ends. CDR3 in DNA: TGTGCCAGCAGCGCAGAGGCGGAAGAGACCCAGTACTTC. Its protein product is CASSAEAEETQYF.

This clonotype was found many times. Within a library made for alpha chains, this beta chain is off target, and its count is uninformative. V is TRBV5-1 and J is TRBJ2-2, with D possibly being TRBD2 (5 bases). V was cut by 1 base and J by 4 bases, with 11 bases left in between. The CDR3 runs 15 residues. CDR1 and CDR2 (germline): SGHRS, YFSETQ. The CDR3 sequence: CASSLSAEATGELFF. DNA of the CDR3: TGCGCCAGCAGCTTGTCAGCGGAGGCCACCGGGGAGCTGTTTTTT.

This clonotype appeared many times. The library was prepared for alpha chains; this beta chain is a stray read, so its frequency means little. This chain links TRBV28 with TRBJ2-1; TRBD1 matches at 10 bases. This CDR3 is built from 15 residues. Trimming cost V 5 bases and J 8 bases; bases outside gene matches: 9. The germline CDR1 and CDR2 sequences are MDHEN and SYDVKM. The DNA of the CDR3 is TGTGCCAGCAGTCCGGACCCGGGACAGGGGTATGAGCAGTTCTTC. Encoded protein: CASSPDPGQGYEQFF.

This clonotype was counted many times. Because the library targeted alpha chains, this beta chain is an off-target read whose size means little. The chain employs TRBV5-1 and TRBJ1-1; D call uncertain. Trimming removed 2 bases at V and 9 bases at J, with 17 bases between. Germline values: CDR1 SGHRS, CDR2 YFSETQ. This CDR3 is 14 amino acids long. The CDR3 region has the DNA TGCGCCAGCAGCTTTACAGTCCCGGACGCCCAAGCTTTCTTT. This translates into CASSFTVPDAQAFF.

In this sample, this clonotype turned up many times. One junction end disagrees with the germline gene, perhaps due to a read error. This beta chain came through as a stray read in a library set up for alpha chains, and its size says little. The genes are TRBV12-3 or TRBV12-4 and TRBJ1-3, with D possibly matching TRBD1 (5 bases). The CDR3 has 15 residues. The CDR3 loop is CGSSRGEFSGNTIYF. The DNA of the CDR3 is TGTGGCAGCAGTCGGGGGGAGTTCTCTGGAAACACCATATATTTT.

This clonotype was counted ten times or more. For a library built for alpha chains, this beta chain is a stray read; little rests on its size. The gene calls are TRBV20-1 and TRBJ2-7; a possible D gene is TRBD1 (5 bases). Trimming pared 6 bases from V and 6 bases from J, leaving 15 bases between. This CDR3 is 12 amino acids long. Germline V gives CDR1 DFQATT, CDR2 SNEGSKA (reference sequence). CDR3 sequence: CSAGDDSREQYV. The CDR3 coding sequence is TGCAGTGCCGGTGATGACAGCCGCGAGCAGTACGTC.

A single count supports this clonotype. As the CDR3 is not closed by the conserved phenylalanine or tryptophan, this likely results from a read error. This beta chain is an unintended read in a library built for alpha chains; its size means little. The V call is TRBV18, the J call TRBJ2-5; the D call may be TRBD1 or TRBD2 (5 bases each). Germline V CDR1 and CDR2: KGHSH, LQKENI. CDR3 length equals 12 residues. The V gene lost 6 bases and the J gene lost 4 bases, with 9 bases spanning the gap. The CDR3 DNA follows: TGTGCCAGCTCTGGGACCGGAGAGACCCAGTACCTC. Its translation is CASSGTGETQYL.

This clonotype has a count of ten or more. With the library built for alpha chains, this beta chain is off target and its frequency is not meaningful. The V and J genes are TRBV27 and TRBJ2-2, with 9 bases identical to TRBD1. CDR1 is MNHEY and CDR2 is SMNVEV in the germline V gene (reference sequence). V dropped 3 bases and J dropped 2; count of bases not matched to a gene: 4. The CDR3 extends over 16 amino acids. CDR3 residues: CASSFGTGRNTGELFF. As DNA, the CDR3 is TGTGCCAGCAGTTTCGGGACAGGGCGTAACACCGGGGAGCTGTTTTTT.

This clonotype was counted many times. The library was designed around alpha chains, so this beta chain is a stray read whose abundance carries little weight. The chain is built from TRBV27 and TRBJ2-7, with 7 bases aligning to TRBD2. CDR1 MNHEY and CDR2 SMNVEV come from the germline V gene (reference sequence). Losses at the gene ends were 2 bases for V and 4 bases for J; bases not matched to a gene: 5. The CDR3 length is 14 residues. CDR3 in amino acids: CASSLGGRRYEQYF. The CDR3 coding sequence is TGTGCCAGCAGTTTAGGCGGGAGACGGTACGAGCAGTACTTC.

This clonotype has a handful of counts. This beta chain is an unintended read in a library built for alpha chains; its size means little. The chain couples TRBV11-2 to TRBJ2-3; no clear D. The CDR3 sequence is 15 residues long. Germline V gives CDR1 SGHAT, CDR2 FQNNGV. V dropped 5 bases and J dropped 1 base, with 13 bases sitting between them. The DNA for the CDR3 is TGTGCCAGCAGCCAGACCACCGCACGCACAGATACGCAGTATTTT. This codes for CASSQTTARTDTQYF. Filled out from reference TRBV11-2 and TRBJ2-3, the complete variable domain reads EAGVAQSPRYKIIEKRQSVAFWCNPISGHATLYWYQQILGQGPKLLIQFQNNGVVDDSQLPKDRFSAERLKGVDSTLKIQPAKLEDSAVYLCASSQTTARTDTQYFGPGTRLTVL.

This clonotype was counted ten times or more. The library was designed around alpha chains, so this beta chain is a stray read whose abundance carries little weight. This chain uses TRBV20-1 with TRBJ2-5; possibly TRBD2 for D (7 bases). CDR3 length: 12 amino acids. V lost 4 bases and J lost 5, with 11 bases in between. Germline V gene data show CDR1 as DFQATT and CDR2 as SNEGSKA (reference sequence). CDR3 protein: CSAMRGLETQYF. In nucleotides, the CDR3 is TGCAGTGCTATGCGGGGGCTCGAGACCCAGTACTTC.

This clonotype was recorded at least ten times. This beta chain turned up in a library designed for alpha chains; as an off-target read, its abundance says little. V gene TRBV20-1 combines with J gene TRBJ2-1, with TRBD2 matching over 9 bases. Germline V gene sequence: CDR1 DFQATT, CDR2 SNEGSKA (reference sequence). The CDR3 runs to 15 residues. Trimming cost V 0 bases and J 4 bases; bases outside gene matches: 4. The CDR3 DNA reads TGCAGTGCTAGAGATTTAGCGGGAGCGTACAATGAGCAGTTCTTC. Protein product: CSARDLAGAYNEQFF.

At least ten counts were recorded for this clonotype. This beta chain is off target for a library built for alpha chains, so its abundance means little. This chain links TRBV2 with TRBJ2-6; no clear D gene. The CDR3 covers 15 residues. The germline V gene has CDR1 SNHLY and CDR2 FYNNEI. The ends were cut back, 6 bases at V and 0 bases at J, with 9 bases in the middle. This chain's CDR3 is CASSAFLSGANVLTF. The CDR3 region has the DNA TGTGCCAGCAGCGCTTTCCTCTCTGGGGCCAACGTCCTGACTTTC.

This clonotype was detected many times. This beta chain turned up in a library designed for alpha chains; as an off-target read, its abundance says little. The genes are TRBV11-2 and TRBJ2-3, with 10 nucleotides matching TRBD2. Germline loops: CDR1 SGHAT, CDR2 FQNNGV. The CDR3 is 15 amino acids. Trimming at V came to 3 bases and at J to 2 bases, leaving 2 bases not matched to a gene. CDR3 region: CASSFGLADTDTQYF. CDR3 DNA sequence: TGTGCCAGCAGCTTTGGACTAGCGGACACAGATACGCAGTATTTT.

This clonotype appeared many times. The size of this beta chain means little, since it is a stray read in a library made for alpha chains. This chain links TRBV24-1 with TRBJ2-1, with a weak D call TRBD1 (5 bases). CDR1 is KGHDR, CDR2 SFDVKD, per germline. The CDR3 consists of 15 residues. V dropped 5 bases and J dropped 4 bases, with 14 bases sitting between them. CDR3 DNA sequence: TGTGCCACCAGTGGCAGGGAAGGTCCATACAATGAGCAGTTCTTC. This gives the protein CATSGREGPYNEQFF.

In this sample, this clonotype turned up many times. The library was prepared for alpha chains; this beta chain is a stray read, so its frequency means little. The chain has TRBV9 and TRBJ2-5; TRBD1 agrees at 9 bases. This CDR3 contains 17 residues. Per germline, CDR1 SGDLS and CDR2 YYNGEE. With 4 bases clipped from V and 5 bases from J, the junction kept 15 bases outside the gene matches. The CDR3 coding sequence is TGTGCCAGCAGCACCCCCAAGACAGGGGGGGGAACGGAGACCCAGTACTTC. Translation: CASSTPKTGGGTETQYF.

This clonotype was counted ten times or more. This beta chain is a stray sequence in a library constructed for alpha chains; its clone size is not meaningful. The J gene is TRBJ2-1, the V gene TRBV28; 11 nucleotides agree with TRBD2. J gave up 7 bases and V 8 bases, and 7 bases lay outside the gene matches. Germline lookup yields CDR1 MDHEN and CDR2 SYDVKM. This CDR3 is 14 amino acids long. CDR3 nucleotide sequence: TGTGCCAGCCGACCCGGACTAGCGGGTAATGAGCAGTTCTTC. Translation: CASRPGLAGNEQFF. The full variable domain, its missing parts supplied by reference TRBV28 and TRBJ2-1, is DVKVTQSSRYLVKRTGEKVFLECVQDMDHENMFWYRQDPGLGLRLIYFSYDVKMKEKGDIPEGYSVSREKKERFSLILESASTNQTSMYLCASRPGLAGNEQFFGPGTRLTVL.

Many counts were recorded for this clonotype. This beta chain is an off-target read within a library intended for alpha chains, so its frequency means little. The chain has TRBV5-1 and TRBJ2-7, with D tentatively TRBD1 (6 bases). Germline values: CDR1 SGHRS, CDR2 YFSETQ. Deletions cut 5 bases from V and 2 bases from J, with 8 bases between. The CDR3 is made up of 12 amino acids. The CDR3 DNA reads TGCGCCAGCAGTACAGGGACCTACGAGCAGTACTTC. Its translation: CASSTGTYEQYF.

A note on this clonotype: This beta chain is a stray sequence in a library constructed for alpha chains; its clone size is not meaningful. The chain has TRBV7-9 and TRBJ2-1; D gene ambiguous. The CDR3 runs to 11 residues. The ends were cut back, 1 base at V and 6 bases at J, with 1 base in the middle. Germline loops: CDR1 SEHNR, CDR2 FQNEAQ (reference sequence). For the CDR3, the DNA is TGTGCCAGCAGCTTAGGCAATGAGCAGTTCTTC. This codes for CASSLGNEQFF.

Many counts were recorded for this clonotype. A library prepared for alpha chains yielded this beta chain as an off-target read; its size is of little meaning. The chain links TRBV5-6 to TRBJ1-1; tentatively, D is TRBD1 (5 bases). Trimming left V 1 base short and J 0 bases short, with 16 bases between. Germline CDR1 and CDR2: SGHDT and YYEEEE. The CDR3 contains 17 residues. The chain's CDR3 is CASSLRGERSVNTEAFF. Written as DNA, the CDR3 is TGTGCCAGCAGCTTGAGGGGAGAAAGATCAGTGAACACTGAAGCTTTCTTT.

Relative to its sample, this clonotype is medium-sized (0.01 to 0.1%). This beta chain is a stray read from a library made for alpha chains; its abundance is not meaningful. The J gene is TRBJ1-2, the V gene TRBV29-1, with D perhaps TRBD1 (5 bases). Trimming left V 2 bases short and J 4 bases short, with 8 bases between. In germline, CDR1 is SQVTM, CDR2 ANQGSEA. This CDR3 is 12 amino acids long. The DNA for the CDR3 is TGCAGCGTTGAACGGGGGGTCTATGGCTACACCTTC. Translation gives CSVERGVYGYTF.